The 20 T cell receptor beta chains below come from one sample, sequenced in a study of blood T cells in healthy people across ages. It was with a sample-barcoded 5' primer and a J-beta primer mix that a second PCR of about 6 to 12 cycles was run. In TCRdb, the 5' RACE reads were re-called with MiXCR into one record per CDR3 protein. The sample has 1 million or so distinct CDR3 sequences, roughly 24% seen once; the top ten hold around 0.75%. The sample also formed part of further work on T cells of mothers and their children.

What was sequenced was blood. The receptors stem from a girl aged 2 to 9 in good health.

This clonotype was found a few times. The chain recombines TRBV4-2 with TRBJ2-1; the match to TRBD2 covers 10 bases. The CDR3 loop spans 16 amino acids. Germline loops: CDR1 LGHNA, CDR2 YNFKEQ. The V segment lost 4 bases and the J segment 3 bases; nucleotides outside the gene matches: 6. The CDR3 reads CASSLFSGGNYNEQFF. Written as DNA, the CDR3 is TGTGCCAGCAGCCTTTTTAGCGGGGGGAACTACAATGAGCAGTTCTTC.

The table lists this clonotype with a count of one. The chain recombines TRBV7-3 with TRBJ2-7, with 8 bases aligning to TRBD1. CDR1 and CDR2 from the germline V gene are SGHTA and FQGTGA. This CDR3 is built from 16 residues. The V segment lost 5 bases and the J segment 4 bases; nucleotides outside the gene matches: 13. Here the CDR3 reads CASSRKTRGLGYEQYF. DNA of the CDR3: TGTGCCAGCAGCCGAAAAACCAGGGGGCTGGGGTACGAGCAGTACTTC.

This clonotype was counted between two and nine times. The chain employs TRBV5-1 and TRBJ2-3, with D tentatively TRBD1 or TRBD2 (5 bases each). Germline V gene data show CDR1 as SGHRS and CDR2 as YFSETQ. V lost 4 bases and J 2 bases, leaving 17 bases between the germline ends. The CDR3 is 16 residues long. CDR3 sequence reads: CASSLGTTQPTDTQYF. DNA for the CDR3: TGCGCCAGCAGCCTGGGGACGACCCAACCCACAGATACGCAGTATTTT.

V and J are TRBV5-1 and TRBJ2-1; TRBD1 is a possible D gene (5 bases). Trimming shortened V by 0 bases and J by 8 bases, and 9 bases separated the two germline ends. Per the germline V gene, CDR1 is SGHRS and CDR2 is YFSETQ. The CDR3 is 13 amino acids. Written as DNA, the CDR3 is TGCGCCAGCAGCTTGGACAGGAACCATGAGCAGTTCTTC. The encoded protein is CASSLDRNHEQFF.

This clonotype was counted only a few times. In DNA, the CDR3 is TGTGCCAGCAAAGCACAGAATGAAAAACTGTTTTTT. Its translation: CASKAQNEKLFF. The chain carries TRBV6-6 and TRBJ1-4; no firm D call. Germline CDR1 reads MNHNY; CDR2 reads SVGAGI (reference sequence). The length of the CDR3 is 12 residues. Trimming pared 7 bases from V and 5 bases from J, leaving 8 bases between.

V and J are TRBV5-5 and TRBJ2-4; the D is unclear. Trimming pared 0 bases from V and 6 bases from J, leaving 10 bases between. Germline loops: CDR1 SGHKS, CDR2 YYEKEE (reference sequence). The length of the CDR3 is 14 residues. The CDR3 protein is CASSLAGKGNIQYF. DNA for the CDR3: TGTGCCAGCAGCTTGGCTGGGAAGGGAAACATTCAGTACTTC.

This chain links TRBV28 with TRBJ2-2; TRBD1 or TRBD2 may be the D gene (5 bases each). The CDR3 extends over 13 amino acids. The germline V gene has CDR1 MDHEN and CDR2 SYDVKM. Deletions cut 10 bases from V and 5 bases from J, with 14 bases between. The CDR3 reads CATSGPLTGELFF. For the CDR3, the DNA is TGTGCCACCTCGGGACCGCTAACCGGGGAGCTGTTTTTT.

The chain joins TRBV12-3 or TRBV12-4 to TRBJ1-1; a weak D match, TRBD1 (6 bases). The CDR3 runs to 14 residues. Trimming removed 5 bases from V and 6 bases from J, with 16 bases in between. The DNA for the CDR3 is TGTGCCAGCAGTAGAGGGGGAGAGGGGGCTGAAGCTTTCTTT. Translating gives CASSRGGEGAEAFF.

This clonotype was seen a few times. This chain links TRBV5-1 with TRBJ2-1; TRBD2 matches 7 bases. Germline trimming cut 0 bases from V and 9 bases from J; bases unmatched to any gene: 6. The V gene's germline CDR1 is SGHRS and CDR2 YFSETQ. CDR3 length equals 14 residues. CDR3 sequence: CASSLASGTGEQFF. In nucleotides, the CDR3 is TGCGCCAGCAGCTTGGCCAGCGGGACCGGTGAGCAGTTCTTC.

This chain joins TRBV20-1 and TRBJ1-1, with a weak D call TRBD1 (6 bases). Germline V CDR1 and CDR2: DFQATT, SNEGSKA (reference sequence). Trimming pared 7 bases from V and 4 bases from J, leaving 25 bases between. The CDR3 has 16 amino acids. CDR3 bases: TGCAGTGTGGTGTCTTCCCGAGAGGGGGTAGGCACTGAAGCTTTCTTT. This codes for CSVVSSREGVGTEAFF.

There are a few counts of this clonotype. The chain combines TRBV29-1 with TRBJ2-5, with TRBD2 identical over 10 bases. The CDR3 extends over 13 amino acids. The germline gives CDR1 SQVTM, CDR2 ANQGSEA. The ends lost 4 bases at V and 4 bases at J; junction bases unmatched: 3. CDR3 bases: TGCAGCGTTGTCCCTAGCGGGAGAGAGACCCAGTACTTC. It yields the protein CSVVPSGRETQYF.

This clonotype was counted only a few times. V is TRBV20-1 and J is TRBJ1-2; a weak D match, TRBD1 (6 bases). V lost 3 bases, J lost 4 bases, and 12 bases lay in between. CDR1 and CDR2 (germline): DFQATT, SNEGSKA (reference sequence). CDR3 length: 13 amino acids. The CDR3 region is CSARKDSRYGYTF. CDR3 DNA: TGCAGTGCTAGGAAGGACAGCCGCTATGGCTACACCTTC.

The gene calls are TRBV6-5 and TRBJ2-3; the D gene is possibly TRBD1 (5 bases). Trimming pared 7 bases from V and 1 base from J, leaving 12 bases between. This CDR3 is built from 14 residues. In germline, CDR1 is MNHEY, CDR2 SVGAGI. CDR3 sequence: CASIGRVGTDTQYF. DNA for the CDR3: TGTGCCAGCATCGGCAGGGTAGGCACAGATACGCAGTATTTT.

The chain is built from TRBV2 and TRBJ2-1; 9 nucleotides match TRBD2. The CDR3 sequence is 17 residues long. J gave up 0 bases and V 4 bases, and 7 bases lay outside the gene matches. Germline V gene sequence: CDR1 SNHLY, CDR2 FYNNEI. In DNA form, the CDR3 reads TGTGCCAGCAGTGGACGGAGCGGGGGGAGCTCCTACAATGAGCAGTTCTTC. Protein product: CASSGRSGGSSYNEQFF.

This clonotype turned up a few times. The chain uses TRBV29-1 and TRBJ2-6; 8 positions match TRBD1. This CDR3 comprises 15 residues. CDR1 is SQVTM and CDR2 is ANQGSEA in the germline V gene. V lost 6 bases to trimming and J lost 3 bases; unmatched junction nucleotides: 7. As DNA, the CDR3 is TGCAGCGTAGCCGACAGGGGAAGTGGGGCCAACGTCCTGACTTTC. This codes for CSVADRGSGANVLTF.

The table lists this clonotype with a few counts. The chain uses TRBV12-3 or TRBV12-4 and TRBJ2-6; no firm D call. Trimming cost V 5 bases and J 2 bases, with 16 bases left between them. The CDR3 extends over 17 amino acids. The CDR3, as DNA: TGTGCCAGCAGTACTCGTAGGGTGTCGGCTGGGGCCAACGTCCTGACTTTC. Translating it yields CASSTRRVSAGANVLTF.

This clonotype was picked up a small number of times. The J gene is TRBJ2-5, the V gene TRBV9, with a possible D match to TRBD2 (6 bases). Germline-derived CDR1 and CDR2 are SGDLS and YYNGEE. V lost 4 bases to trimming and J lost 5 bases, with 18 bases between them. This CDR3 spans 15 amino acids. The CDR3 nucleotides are TGTGCCAGCAGCACAGAAGGAGGGCTAAGCGAGACCCAGTACTTC. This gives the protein CASSTEGGLSETQYF. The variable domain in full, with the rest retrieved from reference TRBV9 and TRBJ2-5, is DSGVTQTPKHLITATGQRVTLRCSPRSGDLSVYWYQQSLDQGLQFLIQYYNGEERAKGNILERFSAQQFPDLHSELNLSSLELGDSALYFCASSTEGGLSETQYFGPGTRLLVL.

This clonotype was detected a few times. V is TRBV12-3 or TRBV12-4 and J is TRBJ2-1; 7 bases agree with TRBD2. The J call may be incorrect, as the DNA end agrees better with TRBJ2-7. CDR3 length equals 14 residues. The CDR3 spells CASSIRDYFYEQYF. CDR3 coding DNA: TGTGCCAGCAGCATAAGGGACTACTTCTACGAGCAGTACTTC.

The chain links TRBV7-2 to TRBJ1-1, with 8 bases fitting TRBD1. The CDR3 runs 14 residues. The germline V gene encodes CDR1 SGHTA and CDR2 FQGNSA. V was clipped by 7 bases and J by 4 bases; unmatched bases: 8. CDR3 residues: CASTIWTGSTEAFF. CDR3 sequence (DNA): TGTGCCAGCACCATTTGGACAGGGAGCACTGAAGCTTTCTTT.

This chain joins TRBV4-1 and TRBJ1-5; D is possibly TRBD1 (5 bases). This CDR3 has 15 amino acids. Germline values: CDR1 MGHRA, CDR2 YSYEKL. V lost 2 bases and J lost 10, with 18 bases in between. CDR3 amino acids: CASSQLTFPGDPQHF. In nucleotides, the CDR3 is TGCGCCAGCAGCCAACTCACTTTTCCTGGGGACCCCCAGCATTTT.